The next 9 T cell receptor beta chains were all read from a single sample in a study of cytomegalovirus exposure and HLA in healthy donors. Primers for the PCR totalled 60 Vbeta and 13 Jbeta. Clones were sequenced by immunoSEQ multiplex PCR, and TCRdb holds only the in-frame ones, with some missing. Here the sample spans 150,000 to 200,000 clones, about 80% being singletons. The specimen was PBMCs. These receptors were obtained from a boy younger than 18 in good health and CMV-seronegative.

This clone was detected once. V and J are TRBV6-5 and TRBJ1-2; 9 nucleotides match TRBD1. This CDR3 is built from 14 residues. CDR1 and CDR2 from the germline V gene are MNHEY and SVGAGI. V trimming: 5 bases; J trimming: 4 bases; junction bases outside the gene matches: 5. The CDR3 sequence is CASSKLGQGYGYTF. Here the CDR3 DNA reads TGTGCCAGCAGTAAACTGGGACAGGGCTATGGCTACACCTTC.

The rearrangement uses TRBV7-9 and TRBJ2-1; maybe TRBD1 (5 bases). The CDR3 consists of 16 residues. Trimming cost V 5 bases and J 0 bases, with 14 bases left between them. Germline lookup yields CDR1 SEHNR and CDR2 FQNEAQ (reference sequence). CDR3 DNA: TGTGCCAGCAGCCAGGGTAGAAATCGCTCCTACAATGAGCAGTTCTTC. Amino acids: CASSQGRNRSYNEQFF.

This chain joins TRBV7-3 and TRBJ2-5, with D possibly being TRBD1 (5 bases). Trimming took off 3 bases at V and 5 bases at J, with 10 bases between the two ends. CDR3 length equals 13 residues. Germline V gene data show CDR1 as SGHTA and CDR2 as FQGTGA. The DNA for the CDR3 is TGTGCCAGCAGCTTCAAAGGGGTCGAGACCCAGTACTTC. Residues: CASSFKGVETQYF.

The chain uses TRBV14 and TRBJ1-2, with D unclear. The CDR3 spans 15 residues. V was shortened by 0 bases and J by 0 bases, with 8 bases between the two germline ends. Germline loops: CDR1 SGHDN, CDR2 FVKESK. CDR3 nucleotides: TGTGCCAGCAGCCAAGACCCGGAGACTAACTATGGCTACACCTTC. Translation gives CASSQDPETNYGYTF. The variable domain in full, with the rest retrieved from reference TRBV14 and TRBJ1-2, is EAGVTQFPSHSVIEKGQTVTLRCDPISGHDNLYWYRRVMGKEIKFLLHFVKESKQDESGMPNNRFLAERTGGTYSTLKVQPAELEDSGVYFCASSQDPETNYGYTFGSGTRLTVV.

V gene TRBV5-8 combines with J gene TRBJ2-7, with 8 bases matching TRBD1. The ends lost 6 bases at V and 5 bases at J; junction bases unmatched: 4. Germline CDR1 SGHTS, CDR2 YDEGEE. The CDR3 loop spans 12 amino acids. The CDR3 protein is CASIKTGDEQYF. The DNA of the CDR3 is TGTGCCAGCATCAAGACAGGGGACGAGCAGTACTTC.

V and J are TRBV9 and TRBJ1-1; a weak D match, TRBD1 (6 bases). Looked up from germline, CDR1 is SGDLS and CDR2 is YYNGEE. V was cut by 0 bases and J by 2 bases, with 14 bases left in between. The CDR3 totals 16 residues. The DNA of the CDR3 is TGTGCCAGCAGCGTAGATGGGGTACAGGGAAACACTGAAGCTTTCTTT. It codes for CASSVDGVQGNTEAFF.

This clone has more than one count but fewer than ten. This sequence joins TRBV4-1 and TRBJ1-2, with TRBD1 as a possible D gene (5 bases). The CDR3 is 14 residues long. V lost 4 bases and J lost 8, with 17 bases in between. CDR1 MGHRA and CDR2 YSYEKL come from the germline V gene. CDR3 sequence: CASSPPGTLGGYTF. In DNA form, the CDR3 reads TGCGCCAGCAGCCCGCCCGGGACTTTGGGGGGCTACACCTTC.

This chain uses TRBV15 with TRBJ2-1; D might be TRBD2 (6 bases). The V and J ends lost 0 bases and 12 bases respectively, with 24 bases between them. The length of the CDR3 is 17 residues. The germline gives CDR1 LNHNV, CDR2 YYDKDF (reference sequence). The CDR3 region is CATSRDLSSSAGDWQFF. CDR3 nucleotides: TGTGCCACCAGCAGAGATCTCTCGTCCAGCGCCGGGGACTGGCAGTTCTTC.

The chain uses TRBV9 and TRBJ1-5; D remains unclear. V lost 2 bases, J lost 0 bases, and 6 bases lay in between. The CDR3 extends over 14 amino acids. CDR1 and CDR2 from the germline V gene are SGDLS and YYNGEE. The CDR3 bases are TGTGCCAGCAGCGTTGGAGATAGCAATCAGCCCCAGCATTTT. Translating gives CASSVGDSNQPQHF.